This entry is about one T cell receptor (beta chain). This sample was included in a study of blood T cell repertoires in COVID-19. Generated by immunoSEQ multiplex PCR, the TCRdb table keeps only in-frame clones and is missing some. Here the sample spans around 400,000 clones, 85% to 90% being singletons. The sequence was obtained from a woman under 40 who had recovered from COVID-19. The sequenced material came from PBMCs or T cells enriched from blood (not recorded which).

The CDR3 nucleotides are TGTGCCAGCAGTTTGAGGTGGGAAGCGGGAAATGAGCAGTTCTTC. Translating it yields CASSLRWEAGNEQFF. The chain joins TRBV27 to TRBJ2-1; 7 nucleotides align to TRBD2. From germline, CDR1 is MNHEY and CDR2 SMNVEV (reference sequence). The V and J ends lost 3 bases and 7 bases, in that order; junction bases with no gene match: 9. The CDR3 is made up of 15 amino acids.